This T cell receptor (beta chain) emerged from a study of blood T cell repertoires in COVID-19. Background on the study: Whether acute or convalescent, the COVID-19 samples came from the United States, Italy and Spain.

The protocol was immunoSEQ multiplex PCR, while the TCRdb copy is restricted to in-frame clones and leaves out a portion. The top ten hold just under 3% of the sample, which has around 300,000 clones, about 83% seen once. V dropped 1 base and J dropped 4; count of bases not matched to a gene: 7. CDR1 SEHNR and CDR2 FQNEAQ come from the germline V gene (reference sequence). CDR3 size: 16 residues. This chain joins TRBV7-9 and TRBJ1-5, with 7 bases identical to TRBD1. The sequencing input was peripheral blood. The clonotype originates from a young man with active or convalescent COVID-19. In DNA form, the CDR3 reads TGTGCCAGCAGCTTAGGAGCAGGGGGAGGTAATCAGCCCCAGCATTTT. This encodes CASSLGAGGGNQPQHF.